Following are 26 T cell receptor beta chains from one sample sequenced in a study of T cell repertoires in cytomegalovirus infection. What these receptors recognize is not known. MiXCR, run by TCRdb on the reads, gives a single entry per CDR3 protein. The sample holds 900,000 to 950,000 distinct CDR3 sequences; around 32% are singletons and the top ten take 10% to 15%. Sequences were derived from cultured CD8+ T cells from PBMCs, sampled from culture after CMV antigen stimulation. The receptors were gathered from a human donor in good health (CMV status not recorded). Some clones in this sample may be carry-over from other donors' samples.

Ten or more counts support this clonotype. The chain combines TRBV4-2 with TRBJ1-3; D not resolved. The ends were cut back, 1 base at V and 2 bases at J, with 6 bases in the middle. The length of the CDR3 is 14 residues. Per germline, CDR1 LGHNA and CDR2 YNFKEQ. CDR3 sequence reads: CASSQGVTGNTIYF. The CDR3 nucleotides are TGTGCCAGCAGCCAAGGGGTAACTGGAAACACCATATATTTT.

A word on this clonotype: A much larger clone differs by one base, so this may be a read error. This rearrangement joins TRBV7-9 to TRBJ2-5; 8 bases agree with TRBD2. The CDR3 runs to 15 residues. Germline CDR1 is SEHNR and CDR2 is FQNEAQ (reference sequence). In DNA, the CDR3 is TGTGCCAGCAGCTTAGCCGGGACTAGACAAGAGACCCACTACTTC. Its translation is CASSLAGTRQETHYF.

Concerning this clonotype: The final CDR3 position lacks the conserved phenylalanine or tryptophan, pointing to a likely read error. V gene TRBV28 combines with J gene TRBJ2-3, with 12 nucleotides matching TRBD2. This CDR3 contains 16 residues. Germline V gene sequence: CDR1 MDHEN, CDR2 SYDVKM. Trimming cost V 2 bases and J 6 bases; bases outside gene matches: 6. The chain's CDR3 is CASSLLLAGGSDTQYS. The DNA for the CDR3 is TGTGCCAGCAGTTTACTTCTAGCGGGGGGGAGCGATACGCAGTATTCT.

The chain carries TRBV20-1 and TRBJ2-7, with D uncertain. This CDR3 region has 14 residues. Per the germline V gene, CDR1 is DFQATT and CDR2 is SNEGSKA (reference sequence). V dropped 0 bases and J dropped 2 bases, with 11 bases sitting between them. CDR3 bases: TGCAGTGCTAGAGATCCAGAGACACCCTACGAGCAGTACGTC. This sequence encodes CSARDPETPYEQYV.

The J gene is TRBJ2-1, the V gene TRBV4-2; D call uncertain. V was trimmed by 1 base and J by 1 base, leaving 14 bases between them. Germline CDR1 LGHNA, CDR2 YNFKEQ. The CDR3 totals 17 residues. The chain's CDR3 is CASSQGPTRRSYNEQFF. As DNA, the CDR3 is TGTGCCAGCAGCCAAGGCCCGACGAGGAGATCCTACAATGAGCAGTTCTTC.

This clonotype was seen a few times. The V and J genes are TRBV7-6 and TRBJ2-1, with 13 bases lining up with TRBD2. V was clipped by 5 bases and J by 8 bases; unmatched bases: 6. The CDR3 extends over 15 amino acids. Germline CDR1 reads SGHVS; CDR2 reads FNYEAQ. DNA for the CDR3: TGTGCCAGCAGCCTGAGACTAGCGGGGGGTTATGAGCAGTTCTTC. This sequence encodes CASSLRLAGGYEQFF.

This chain uses TRBV7-6 with TRBJ2-7, with D perhaps matching TRBD2 (7 bases). The CDR3 has 15 amino acids. V was clipped by 5 bases and J by 0 bases, with 14 bases between them. The germline V gene encodes CDR1 SGHVS and CDR2 FNYEAQ. The chain's CDR3 is CASSRGGAGSYEQYF. DNA of the CDR3: TGTGCCAGCAGCCGAGGGGGGGCCGGCTCCTACGAGCAGTACTTC.

This clonotype was counted ten times or more. The V and J genes are TRBV7-2 and TRBJ2-1; TRBD2 might be the D (5 bases). V dropped 5 bases and J dropped 4 bases, with 9 bases sitting between them. Germline loops: CDR1 SGHTA, CDR2 FQGNSA. The CDR3 has 13 residues. CDR3 sequence reads: CASSRGSYNEQFF. The CDR3 nucleotides are TGTGCCAGCAGCCGGGGTTCTTACAATGAGCAGTTCTTC.

The chain is built from TRBV10-2 and TRBJ2-7; 10 bases line up with TRBD2. Germline trimming cut 2 bases from V and 2 bases from J; bases unmatched to any gene: 6. The CDR3 has 16 residues. The germline gives CDR1 WSHSY, CDR2 SAAADI. CDR3 sequence reads: CASSEPTLAGPYEQYF. As DNA, the CDR3 is TGCGCCAGCAGTGAGCCTACACTAGCGGGACCCTACGAGCAGTACTTC.

The rearrangement links TRBV5-1 to TRBJ1-1, with D maybe TRBD1 (5 bases). Trimming took off 2 bases at V and 4 bases at J, with 9 bases between the two ends. The germline V gene has CDR1 SGHRS and CDR2 YFSETQ. This CDR3 comprises 13 residues. This CDR3 reads CASSLKGATEAFF. CDR3 sequence (DNA): TGCGCCAGCAGCTTAAAAGGGGCCACTGAAGCTTTCTTT.

The chain recombines TRBV27 with TRBJ2-2; 7 bases are shared with TRBD2. V dropped 10 bases and J dropped 5; count of bases not matched to a gene: 7. The CDR3 length is 13 residues. CDR1 and CDR2 (germline): MNHEY, SMNVEV (reference sequence). CDR3 protein: CATSRGGTGELFF. Written as DNA, the CDR3 is TGTGCCACGTCTCGCGGGGGAACCGGGGAGCTGTTTTTT.

The rearrangement uses TRBV6-8 and TRBJ1-2, with D perhaps matching TRBD1 (5 bases). Germline CDR1 and CDR2: MNHGY and SAAAGT. CDR3 length: 16 amino acids. V lost 6 bases, J lost 5 bases, and 22 bases lay in between. The CDR3 is CASSQRRGRNGYGYTF. The CDR3 DNA follows: TGTGCCAGCAGCCAACGACGGGGGAGGAATGGGTATGGCTACACCTTC.

This clonotype was detected only a few times. The J gene is TRBJ2-5, the V gene TRBV6-5, with 7 bases identical to TRBD1. The length of the CDR3 is 17 residues. Germline V gene data show CDR1 as MNHEY and CDR2 as SVGAGI. J gave up 2 bases and V 6 bases, and 15 bases lay outside the gene matches. The CDR3 DNA follows: TGTGCCAGCAGAGCCGCAGGGGGAAGTGTGGGGCAAGAGACCCAGTACTTC. It translates to CASRAAGGSVGQETQYF.

The chain uses TRBV27 and TRBJ2-7; D gene unclear. The CDR3 is 14 amino acids. The germline CDR1 and CDR2 sequences are MNHEY and SMNVEV (reference sequence). Trimming left V 5 bases short and J 3 bases short, with 14 bases between. The CDR3, as DNA: TGTGCCAGCAGTCCCACATCAAGAGGCTACGAGCAGTACGTC. It codes for CASSPTSRGYEQYV.

In its sample, this clonotype was seen a few times. The gene calls are TRBV15 and TRBJ1-2; TRBD1 is a possible D gene (6 bases). This CDR3 spans 15 amino acids. Germline V lookup: CDR1 LNHNV, CDR2 YYDKDF (reference sequence). V was cut by 2 bases and J by 10 bases, with 20 bases left in between. CDR3 nucleotides: TGTGCCACCAGCAGAACCTCAGGGGCAGGCGACTCCTACACCTTC. Amino acids: CATSRTSGAGDSYTF.

This clonotype was seen at least ten times. The V gene is TRBV7-2, the J gene TRBJ2-1, with D hard to call. Germline assignment: CDR1 SGHTA and CDR2 FQGNSA. The CDR3 is 13 amino acids. Trimming took off 4 bases at V and 2 bases at J, with 6 bases between the two ends. Written as DNA, the CDR3 is TGTGCCAGCAGCTCCGACCCCTACAATGAGCAGTTCTTC. Translation: CASSSDPYNEQFF.

The chain recombines TRBV2 with TRBJ1-2; D uncertain. This CDR3 is built from 14 residues. CDR1 is SNHLY and CDR2 is FYNNEI in the germline V gene. Trimming shortened V by 9 bases and J by 3 bases, and 17 bases separated the two germline ends. CDR3 amino acids: CASYQAGWDYGYTF. Here the CDR3 DNA reads TGTGCCAGTTACCAGGCAGGATGGGACTATGGCTACACCTTC.

This clonotype appeared once. A much larger clone lies a single base off, so this may be a read error. The chain is built from TRBV6-5 and TRBJ1-5; perhaps TRBD1 as D (5 bases). Per germline, CDR1 MNHEY and CDR2 SVGAGI. This CDR3 contains 15 residues. V was trimmed by 0 bases and J by 1 base, leaving 7 bases between them. CDR3 nucleotide sequence: TGTGCCAGCAGTTACTCATGGGACAGCAATCAGCCCCAGCATTTT. The encoded protein is CASSYSWDSNQPQHF.

Many counts were recorded for this clonotype. The V gene is TRBV7-2, the J gene TRBJ1-2, with D uncertain. Germline-derived CDR1 and CDR2 are SGHTA and FQGNSA. This CDR3 comprises 14 residues. Trimming shortened V by 5 bases and J by 4 bases, and 14 bases separated the two germline ends. The CDR3 DNA reads as TGTGCCAGCAGCCCCCGTCGACTTGGCTATGGCTACACCTTC. It translates to CASSPRRLGYGYTF.

The chain combines TRBV28 with TRBJ2-6; possible D gene TRBD2, 5 bases. The CDR3 has 15 amino acids. Trimming shortened V by 5 bases and J by 2 bases, and 10 bases separated the two germline ends. Germline CDR1 is MDHEN and CDR2 is SYDVKM. Written as DNA, the CDR3 is TGTGCCAGCAGTCACACGGGAACTGGGGCCAACGTCCTGACTTTC. Translation gives CASSHTGTGANVLTF.

V gene TRBV7-9 combines with J gene TRBJ2-3; possibly TRBD1 for D (5 bases). Germline values: CDR1 SEHNR, CDR2 FQNEAQ (reference sequence). This CDR3 has 19 amino acids. Deletions cut 1 base from V and 0 bases from J, with 20 bases between. CDR3 protein: CASSLDRIPIRFSTDTQYF. CDR3 nucleotide sequence: TGTGCCAGCAGCTTAGACAGGATTCCTATTCGTTTTAGCACAGATACGCAGTATTTT.

The genes are TRBV14 and TRBJ2-3; D could derive from TRBD1 or TRBD2 (5 bases each). Germline V gene data show CDR1 as SGHDN and CDR2 as FVKESK. The CDR3 runs 17 residues. V lost 1 base and J lost 2, with 16 bases in between. CDR3 region: CASSQGWGSDVTDTQYF. CDR3 in DNA: TGTGCCAGCAGCCAAGGGTGGGGGAGTGATGTCACAGATACGCAGTATTTT.

The chain combines TRBV11-1 with TRBJ1-1; no definite D call. This CDR3 spans 14 amino acids. V gave up 4 bases and J gave up 4 bases, with 13 bases separating them. Germline-derived CDR1 and CDR2 are SGHAT and FQDESV (reference sequence). The CDR3 nucleotides read TGTGCCAGCAGCTACGGACGGAAGGTCACTGAAGCTTTCTTT. Protein: CASSYGRKVTEAFF.

The chain joins TRBV6-2 or TRBV6-3 to TRBJ1-1, with TRBD1 matching 7 bases. Germline values: CDR1 MNHEY, CDR2 SVGEGT. V lost 7 bases and J lost 1; bases outside the gene matches: 3. The CDR3 length is 13 residues. The CDR3 DNA sequence: TGTGCCAGCATACGACAGGGGAACACTGAAGCTTTCTTT. It specifies CASIRQGNTEAFF.

This clonotype was found once. V is TRBV5-4 and J is TRBJ2-3; 7 bases are a match to TRBD1. The CDR3 sequence is 15 residues long. Germline V gene lookup returns CDR1 SGHNT and CDR2 YYREEE (reference sequence). J was trimmed by 3 bases and V by 4 bases; bases with no gene match: 8. CDR3 residues: CASSPWTGLTDTQYF. CDR3 nucleotide sequence: TGTGCCAGCAGCCCCTGGACAGGATTGACAGATACGCAGTATTTT.

This chain joins TRBV4-1 and TRBJ1-4, with TRBD1 as a possible D gene (6 bases). The CDR3 contains 12 residues. Germline lookup yields CDR1 MGHRA and CDR2 YSYEKL. Trimming pared 3 bases from V and 8 bases from J, leaving 7 bases between. The chain's CDR3 is CASSQRGEKLFF. As DNA, the CDR3 is TGCGCCAGCAGCCAGAGGGGGGAAAAACTGTTTTTT.